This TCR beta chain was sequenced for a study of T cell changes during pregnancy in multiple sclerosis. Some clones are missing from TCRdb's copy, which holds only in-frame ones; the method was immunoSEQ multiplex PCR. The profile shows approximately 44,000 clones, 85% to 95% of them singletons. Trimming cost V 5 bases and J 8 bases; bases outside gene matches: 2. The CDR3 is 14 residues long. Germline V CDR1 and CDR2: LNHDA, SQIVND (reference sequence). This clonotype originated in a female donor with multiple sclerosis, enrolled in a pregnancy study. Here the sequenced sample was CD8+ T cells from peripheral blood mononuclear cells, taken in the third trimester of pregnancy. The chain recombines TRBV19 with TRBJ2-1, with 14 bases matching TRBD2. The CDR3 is CASSGLAGGDEQFF. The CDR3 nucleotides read TGTGCCAGTAGTGGACTAGCGGGAGGCGATGAGCAGTTCTTC.